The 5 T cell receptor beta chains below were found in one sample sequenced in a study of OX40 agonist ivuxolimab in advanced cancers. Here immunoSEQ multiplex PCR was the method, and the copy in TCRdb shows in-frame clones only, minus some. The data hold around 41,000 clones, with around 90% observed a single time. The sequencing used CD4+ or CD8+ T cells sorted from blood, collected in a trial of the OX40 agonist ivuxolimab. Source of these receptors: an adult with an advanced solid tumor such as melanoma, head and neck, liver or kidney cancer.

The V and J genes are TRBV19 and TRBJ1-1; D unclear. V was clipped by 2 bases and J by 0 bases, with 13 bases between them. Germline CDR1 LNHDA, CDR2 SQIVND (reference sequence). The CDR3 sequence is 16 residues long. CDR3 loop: CASSITVGPMNTEAFF. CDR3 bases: TGTGCCAGTAGTATAACAGTGGGCCCAATGAACACTGAAGCTTTCTTT.

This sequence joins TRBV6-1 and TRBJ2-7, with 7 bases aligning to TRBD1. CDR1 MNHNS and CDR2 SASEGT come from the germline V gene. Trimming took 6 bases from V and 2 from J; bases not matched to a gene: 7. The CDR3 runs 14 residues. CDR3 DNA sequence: TGTGCCAGCAGGCGAACCGGGACAGCCTACGAGCAGTACTTC. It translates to CASRRTGTAYEQYF.

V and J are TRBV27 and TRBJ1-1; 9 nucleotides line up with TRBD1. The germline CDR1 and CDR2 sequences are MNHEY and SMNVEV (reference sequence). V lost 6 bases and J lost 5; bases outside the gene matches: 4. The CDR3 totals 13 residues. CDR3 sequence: CASRGQGLTEAFF. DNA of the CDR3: TGTGCCAGCAGGGGACAGGGTCTGACTGAAGCTTTCTTT.

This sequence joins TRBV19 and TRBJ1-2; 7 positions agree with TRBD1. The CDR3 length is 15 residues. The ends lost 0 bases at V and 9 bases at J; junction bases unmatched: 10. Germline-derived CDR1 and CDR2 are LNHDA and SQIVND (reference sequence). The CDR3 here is CASSIEGTAASSYTF. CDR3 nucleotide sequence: TGTGCCAGTAGTATAGAGGGGACAGCCGCGTCGAGCTACACCTTC.

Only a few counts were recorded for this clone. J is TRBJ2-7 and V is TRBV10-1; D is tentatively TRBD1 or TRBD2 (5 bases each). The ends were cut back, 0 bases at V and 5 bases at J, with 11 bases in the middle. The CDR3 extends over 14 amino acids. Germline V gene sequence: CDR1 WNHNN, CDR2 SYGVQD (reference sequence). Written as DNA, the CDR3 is TGCGCCAGCAGTGAGTCACCGGGGCTGCACGAGCAGTACTTC. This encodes CASSESPGLHEQYF.